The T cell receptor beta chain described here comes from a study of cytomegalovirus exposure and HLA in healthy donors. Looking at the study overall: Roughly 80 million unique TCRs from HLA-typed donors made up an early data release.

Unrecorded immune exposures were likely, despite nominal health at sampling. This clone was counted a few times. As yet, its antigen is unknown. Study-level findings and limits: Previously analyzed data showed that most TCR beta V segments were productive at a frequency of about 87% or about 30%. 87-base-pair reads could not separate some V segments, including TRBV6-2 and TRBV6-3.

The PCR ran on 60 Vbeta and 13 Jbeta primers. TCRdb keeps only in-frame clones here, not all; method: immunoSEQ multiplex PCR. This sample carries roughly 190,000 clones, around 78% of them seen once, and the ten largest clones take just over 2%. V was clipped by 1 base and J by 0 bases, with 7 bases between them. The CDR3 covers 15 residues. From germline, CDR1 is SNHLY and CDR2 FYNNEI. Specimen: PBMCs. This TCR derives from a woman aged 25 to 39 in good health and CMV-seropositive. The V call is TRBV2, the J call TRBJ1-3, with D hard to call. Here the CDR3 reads CASSEGHPSGNTIYF. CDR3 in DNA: TGTGCCAGCAGTGAAGGACACCCCTCTGGAAACACCATATATTTT. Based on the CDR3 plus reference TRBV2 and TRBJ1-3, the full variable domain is EPEVTQTPSHQVTQMGQEVILRCVPISNHLYFYWYRQILGQKVEFLVSFYNNEISEKSEIFDDQFSVERPDGSNFTLKIRSTKLEDSAMYFCASSEGHPSGNTIYFGEGSWLTVV.